Below are 19 T cell receptor beta chains sequenced from a single sample in a study of beta chain features in type 1 diabetes. Investigators reverse transcribed all isolated RNA, so they sequenced expressed TCRB transcripts. TCRdb keeps only in-frame clones here, not all; method: immunoSEQ multiplex PCR. Of about 620,000 clones listed, around a sixth were seen once; the top ten hold roughly 0.098%. Material: naive CD4+ T cells from blood. The origin of the receptors is a man aged 18 to 30 in good health.

In this sample, this clone turned up a few times. This chain uses TRBV7-2 with TRBJ2-7; 9 bases match TRBD2. Per germline, CDR1 SGHTA and CDR2 FQGNSA. The CDR3 contains 15 residues. The V and J ends lost 6 bases and 0 bases, in that order; junction bases with no gene match: 6. Written as DNA, the CDR3 is TGTGCCAGCAGTCACGGCGGGGGGGCCTCCTACGAGCAGTACTTC. Protein: CASSHGGGASYEQYF.

On this clone itself: Other DNA sequences in the sample encode the same CDR3. The chain links TRBV18 to TRBJ2-7; the D gene is possibly TRBD2 (6 bases). V lost 3 bases to trimming and J lost 1 base, with 13 bases between them. Germline CDR1 KGHSH, CDR2 LQKENI. The CDR3 runs to 15 residues. The chain's CDR3 is CASSPGQGGSYEQYF. CDR3 in DNA: TGTGCCAGCTCACCGGGGCAGGGAGGATCCTACGAGCAGTACTTC.

This clone appeared a few times. This chain links TRBV7-9 with TRBJ2-5; 7 nucleotides agree with TRBD1. The V segment lost 5 bases and the J segment 1 base; nucleotides outside the gene matches: 4. Germline V gene lookup returns CDR1 SEHNR and CDR2 FQNEAQ (reference sequence). This CDR3 contains 14 residues. In DNA, the CDR3 is TGTGCCAGCAGCCGGGACAGTAGCCAAGAGACCCAGTACTTC. The encoded protein is CASSRDSSQETQYF.

The chain combines TRBV7-8 with TRBJ1-2; 8 nucleotides align to TRBD1. Trimming removed 5 bases from V and 8 bases from J; junction bases left unmatched: 13. CDR1 and CDR2 from the germline V gene are SGHVS and FQNEAQ. CDR3 length equals 15 residues. The CDR3 here is CASSPRGQGMRGYTF. Here the CDR3 DNA reads TGTGCCAGCAGCCCCCGTGGACAGGGAATGAGGGGCTACACCTTC.

This clone has more than one count but fewer than ten. The rearrangement links TRBV4-2 to TRBJ2-1; tentative D call: TRBD1 (5 bases). This CDR3 comprises 16 residues. Deletions cut 6 bases from V and 5 bases from J, with 20 bases between. CDR1 is LGHNA, CDR2 YNFKEQ, per germline. In DNA form, the CDR3 reads TGTGCCAGCAGAGGGTTGTGGGCGGCAGGGCACAATGAGCAGTTCTTC. Amino acids: CASRGLWAAGHNEQFF.

This chain links TRBV4-2 with TRBJ1-5, with D perhaps TRBD1 (5 bases). V was shortened by 1 base and J by 2 bases, with 18 bases between the two germline ends. Germline V CDR1 and CDR2: LGHNA, YNFKEQ. CDR3 length equals 18 residues. This CDR3 is CASSQGQQGGTGNQPQHF. CDR3 in DNA: TGTGCCAGCAGCCAAGGCCAGCAGGGAGGGACTGGCAATCAGCCCCAGCATTTT.

The rearrangement joins TRBV5-4 to TRBJ2-6; 9 nucleotides agree with TRBD1. V gave up 4 bases and J gave up 1 base; unmatched junction bases: 9. This CDR3 region has 18 residues. The germline V gene has CDR1 SGHNT and CDR2 YYREEE (reference sequence). CDR3 coding DNA: TGTGCCAGCAGCCAACGACAGGGGGTCTTTTCTGGGGCCAACGTCCTGACTTTC. Residues: CASSQRQGVFSGANVLTF.

This chain connects TRBV15 to TRBJ2-3, with D unclear. Trimming pared 7 bases from V and 0 bases from J, leaving 14 bases between. This CDR3 spans 15 amino acids. Germline CDR1 LNHNV, CDR2 YYDKDF (reference sequence). The CDR3 here is CATTPRRTSTDTQYF. For the CDR3, the DNA is TGTGCCACCACCCCTCGGAGAACTAGCACAGATACGCAGTATTTT.

This clone was found a few times. This chain connects TRBV4-3 to TRBJ1-1; no reliable D call. Per germline, CDR1 LGHNA and CDR2 YSLEER. V was clipped by 4 bases and J by 1 base, with 13 bases between them. The CDR3 totals 15 residues. The CDR3 protein is CASSLEVRANTEAFF. The CDR3 coding sequence is TGCGCCAGCAGCCTAGAGGTACGGGCGAACACTGAAGCTTTCTTT.

Points on this clone: Other DNA sequences in the sample encode the same CDR3. J is TRBJ2-7 and V is TRBV5-1; D unclear. Germline V gives CDR1 SGHRS, CDR2 YFSETQ. V lost 0 bases to trimming and J lost 0 bases, with 4 bases between them. The CDR3 length is 13 residues. The CDR3 loop reads CASSLESSYEQYF. The DNA for the CDR3 is TGCGCCAGCAGCTTGGAGAGCTCCTACGAGCAGTACTTC.

This clone was counted a few times. The chain uses TRBV29-1 and TRBJ1-5; D is unresolved. The CDR3 is made up of 13 amino acids. Germline V gene sequence: CDR1 SQVTM, CDR2 ANQGSEA. Trimming pared 4 bases from V and 4 bases from J, leaving 11 bases between. In DNA, the CDR3 is TGCAGCGTTGCAGCTACCCGAAATCAGCCCCAGCATTTT. Amino acid sequence: CSVAATRNQPQHF.

This clone was recorded once. The V call is TRBV5-4, the J call TRBJ2-5, with 8 bases that match TRBD2. In germline, CDR1 is SGHNT, CDR2 YYREEE (reference sequence). V trimming: 0 bases; J trimming: 5 bases; junction bases outside the gene matches: 6. The CDR3 has 15 residues. CDR3 coding DNA: TGTGCCAGCAGCTTGGACGGGAGGGCCGGTGAGACCCAGTACTTC. Its translation: CASSLDGRAGETQYF.

The chain uses TRBV7-2 and TRBJ1-2; no firm D call. This CDR3 spans 16 amino acids. The ends were cut back, 5 bases at V and 0 bases at J, with 16 bases in the middle. In germline, CDR1 is SGHTA, CDR2 FQGNSA. CDR3 DNA: TGTGCCAGCAGCCAAGGCCAGGCCCAAGCTAACTATGGCTACACCTTC. Translating gives CASSQGQAQANYGYTF.

This clone has at least ten counts. This chain links TRBV7-9 with TRBJ2-7, with D unresolved. The CDR3 sequence is 15 residues long. The ends were cut back, 4 bases at V and 0 bases at J, with 13 bases in the middle. CDR1 is SEHNR and CDR2 is FQNEAQ in the germline V gene (reference sequence). CDR3 DNA: TGTGCCAGCAGCTCCCGGACGGTGAGCTCCTACGAGCAGTACTTC. Translating it yields CASSSRTVSSYEQYF.

The V gene is TRBV19, the J gene TRBJ1-5, with D perhaps matching TRBD1 (5 bases). This CDR3 region has 14 residues. CDR1 and CDR2 from the germline V gene are LNHDA and SQIVND (reference sequence). Trimming left V 7 bases short and J 5 bases short, with 15 bases between. The CDR3 here is CASTFSGGDQPQHF. The DNA of the CDR3 is TGTGCCAGTACCTTCAGTGGGGGGGATCAGCCCCAGCATTTT.

This clone was recorded a few times. The gene calls are TRBV7-2 and TRBJ1-2; weak D call: TRBD1 (6 bases). V was pared by 4 bases and J by 8 bases, with 14 bases between. This CDR3 is built from 13 residues. CDR1 is SGHTA, CDR2 FQGNSA, per germline. DNA for the CDR3: TGTGCCAGCAGCTCCCGACAGGAAAGGGGCTACACCTTC. It codes for CASSSRQERGYTF.

The rearrangement joins TRBV29-1 to TRBJ2-5; D is undetermined. From germline, CDR1 is SQVTM and CDR2 ANQGSEA. V lost 4 bases, J lost 9 bases, and 12 bases lay in between. This CDR3 spans 11 amino acids. CDR3 coding DNA: TGCAGCGTTGTTATGAATGGGGCCCAGTACTTC. Translation: CSVVMNGAQYF. Together with reference TRBV29-1 and TRBJ2-5, the CDR3 gives the full variable domain: SAVISQKPSRDICQRGTSLTIQCQVDSQVTMMFWYRQQPGQSLTLIATANQGSEATYESGFVIDKFPISRPNLTFSTLTVSNMSPEDSSIYLCSVVMNGAQYFGPGTRLLVL.

This CDR3 reads CASSLEGYTSTDTQYF. The CDR3 DNA follows: TGCGCCAGCAGCTTGGAAGGGTATACGAGTACAGATACGCAGTATTTT. The genes are TRBV5-1 and TRBJ2-3; no clear D gene. Trimming stripped 0 bases from V and 3 bases from J, with 14 bases between. The CDR3 consists of 16 residues. Per germline, CDR1 SGHRS and CDR2 YFSETQ.

This chain uses TRBV7-2 with TRBJ1-1, with D tentatively TRBD1 (6 bases). Trimming took 1 base from V and 4 from J, leaving 10 bases between them. The CDR3 loop spans 14 amino acids. Germline lookup yields CDR1 SGHTA and CDR2 FQGNSA. CDR3 sequence: CASSLGGAGTEAFF. CDR3 in DNA: TGTGCCAGCAGCTTAGGGGGGGCGGGCACTGAAGCTTTCTTT. The full variable domain, in which reference TRBV7-2 and TRBJ1-1 provide the parts outside the CDR3, is GAGVSQSPSNKVTEKGKDVELRCDPISGHTALYWYRQSLGQGLEFLIYFQGNSAPDKSGLPSDRFSAERTGGSVSTLTIQRTQQEDSAVYLCASSLGGAGTEAFFGQGTRLTVV.